The sequence of this T cell receptor (beta chain) was determined in a study of CD8+ T cells in alopecia areata. Findings and caveats of the study: Clonality in lesional scalp, especially alopecia totalis/universalis, exceeded that of normal scalp.

V was shortened by 5 bases and J by 4 bases, with 17 bases between the two germline ends. Germline V gene data show CDR1 as SEHNR and CDR2 as FQNEAQ (reference sequence). CDR3 length: 15 residues. Following extraction, RNA underwent reverse transcription to cDNA, which served as the sequencing template. Clones were read by immunoSEQ multiplex PCR, and TCRdb kept only the in-frame ones, dropping some. The sample records 65,000 to 95,000 clones, roughly 47% being singletons. To note about this clone: Its antigen is undetermined.

Alopecia areata patients gave lesional scalp punch biopsies and peripheral blood samples. The clonotype was recovered from a human donor with alopecia areata. The chain recombines TRBV7-9 with TRBJ1-2; maybe TRBD1 (6 bases). Sequencing input: NKG2D-high CD8+ T cells sorted from blood. The CDR3 DNA sequence: TGTGCCAGCAGCCCTCCACAGGGACCCAGCTATGGCTACACCTTC. It is translated as CASSPPQGPSYGYTF.